The 19 T cell receptor beta chains listed next were all sequenced from one sample in a study of blood T cell repertoires in COVID-19. This table comes from immunoSEQ multiplex PCR, and its TCRdb copy is limited to in-frame clones, with some not included. The table has some 220,000 clones, around 90% seen once; the top ten hold about 2.4%. Sequencing was performed on PBMCs or T cells enriched from blood (not recorded which). Receptor source: a woman aged 25 to 39 who had recovered from COVID-19.

The chain recombines TRBV5-6 with TRBJ2-7; a possible D gene is TRBD1 (5 bases). Trimming cost V 4 bases and J 3 bases, with 20 bases left between them. CDR1 SGHDT and CDR2 YYEEEE come from the germline V gene. The CDR3 has 16 amino acids. CDR3 nucleotides: TGTGCCAGCAGCCCCCGTGGGTATGGGGCCTTCTACGAGCAGTACTTC. It is translated as CASSPRGYGAFYEQYF.

This clone was seen at least ten times. The chain couples TRBV5-4 to TRBJ2-7; 9 bases match TRBD1. The CDR3 is 13 amino acids. CDR1 is SGHNT and CDR2 is YYREEE in the germline V gene (reference sequence). V lost 0 bases and J lost 5; bases outside the gene matches: 0. The CDR3 DNA follows: TGTGCCAGCAGCTTGGACAGGGGGCACGAGCAGTACTTC. Protein product: CASSLDRGHEQYF.

The sample holds one count of this clone. The genes are TRBV3-1 (or the pseudogene TRBV3-2) and TRBJ1-1, with D possibly TRBD1 on 6 matching bases. The CDR3 sequence is 13 residues long. The V end was cut by 4 bases, the J end by 4 bases, with 10 bases between. Germline lookup yields CDR1 LGHDT and CDR2 YNNKEL (reference sequence). The CDR3 bases are TGTGCCAGCAGCCTGAGCAGGGGCACTGAAGCTTTCTTT. It specifies CASSLSRGTEAFF.

V and J are TRBV4-3 and TRBJ2-3, with TRBD2 matching 10 bases. The CDR3 is made up of 15 amino acids. V dropped 0 bases and J dropped 8; count of bases not matched to a gene: 5. Germline V gene data show CDR1 as LGHNA and CDR2 as YSLEER. The CDR3, as DNA: TGCGCCAGCAGCCAAGACAGCGGGGGGGTCCGTACGCAGTATTTT. Protein: CASSQDSGGVRTQYF.

The chain is built from TRBV19 and TRBJ1-3; D remains ambiguous. CDR3 size: 14 residues. Trimming took off 8 bases at V and 0 bases at J, with 11 bases between the two ends. Germline V gene data show CDR1 as LNHDA and CDR2 as SQIVND (reference sequence). The CDR3 loop is CASDTRSSGNTIYF. The CDR3 nucleotides are TGTGCCAGTGATACGCGGAGCTCTGGAAACACCATATATTTT.

The rearrangement joins TRBV7-3 to TRBJ1-2; the D gene is possibly TRBD1 (5 bases). Trimming cost V 1 base and J 6 bases, with 9 bases left between them. Germline assignment: CDR1 SGHTA and CDR2 FQGTGA. This CDR3 spans 13 amino acids. The CDR3 coding sequence is TGTGCCAGCAGCTTAAGAGAACAGGATGGCTACACCTTC. Amino acid sequence: CASSLREQDGYTF.

This clone was seen just once. The chain joins TRBV5-6 to TRBJ2-6, with 7 positions matching TRBD1. V gave up 1 base and J gave up 0 bases; unmatched junction bases: 7. This CDR3 spans 18 amino acids. Germline CDR1 and CDR2: SGHDT and YYEEEE. CDR3 sequence: CASSLFGTVGSGANVLTF. DNA for the CDR3: TGTGCCAGCAGCTTGTTTGGGACAGTCGGCTCTGGGGCCAACGTCCTGACTTTC.

The rearrangement joins TRBV6-5 to TRBJ2-2; D not certain. V was shortened by 0 bases and J by 3 bases, with 5 bases between the two germline ends. CDR1 is MNHEY and CDR2 is SVGAGI in the germline V gene. The CDR3 covers 14 residues. The CDR3: CASSYSSYTGELFF. CDR3 in DNA: TGTGCCAGCAGTTACTCGTCGTACACCGGGGAGCTGTTTTTT.

This rearrangement joins TRBV6-5 to TRBJ1-1; 10 nucleotides align to TRBD1. V was pared by 2 bases and J by 7 bases, with 7 bases of the junction left unmatched. Germline V gene sequence: CDR1 MNHEY, CDR2 SVGAGI. CDR3 length: 15 residues. CDR3 residues: CASSYLGQGSYEAFF. In DNA form, the CDR3 reads TGTGCCAGCAGTTACCTGGGACAGGGGTCATATGAAGCTTTCTTT.

The genes are TRBV9 and TRBJ1-1; 7 bases map to TRBD1. Germline trimming cut 0 bases from V and 6 bases from J; bases unmatched to any gene: 8. CDR3 length: 15 amino acids. From germline, CDR1 is SGDLS and CDR2 YYNGEE. For the CDR3, the DNA is TGTGCCAGCAGCGTAGACTTAGACAGGGCTGCTGAAGCTTTCTTT. Encoded protein: CASSVDLDRAAEAFF.

V and J are TRBV29-1 and TRBJ1-5; a possible D gene is TRBD1 (5 bases). Trimming shortened V by 3 bases and J by 9 bases, and 15 bases separated the two germline ends. This CDR3 spans 13 amino acids. In germline, CDR1 is SQVTM, CDR2 ANQGSEA. CDR3 DNA: TGCAGCGTTGACTCGGACGGCGGGGGGCCCCAGCATTTT. Protein sequence: CSVDSDGGGPQHF.

This chain joins TRBV15 and TRBJ2-5; perhaps TRBD1 as D (5 bases). CDR3 length equals 15 residues. Germline V CDR1 and CDR2: LNHNV, YYDKDF (reference sequence). V lost 5 bases to trimming and J lost 0 bases, with 13 bases between them. The CDR3 DNA reads TGTGCCACCAGCCCAGACAGAGCCCACCAAGAGACCCAGTACTTC. It translates to CATSPDRAHQETQYF.

This chain uses TRBV7-2 with TRBJ1-2, with 8 bases aligning to TRBD1. CDR1 is SGHTA, CDR2 FQGNSA, per germline. J was trimmed by 5 bases and V by 5 bases; bases with no gene match: 4. The CDR3 is 13 amino acids. The CDR3, as DNA: TGTGCCAGCAGCCAGGGACAGGCGTATGGCTACACCTTC. Translating gives CASSQGQAYGYTF.

In DNA form, the CDR3 reads TGTGCCAGTAACGCCCGGACTAGCGGGAGCACCGGGGAGCTGTTTTTT. This encodes CASNARTSGSTGELFF. The chain uses TRBV19 and TRBJ2-2; 13 bases map to TRBD2. The CDR3 runs 16 residues. Germline V gene lookup returns CDR1 LNHDA and CDR2 SQIVND (reference sequence). V shed 7 bases and J 4 bases; nucleotides not matched to a gene: 6. The full variable domain, its missing parts supplied by reference TRBV19 and TRBJ2-2, is DGGITQSPKYLFRKEGQNVTLSCEQNLNHDAMYWYRQDPGQGLRLIYYSQIVNDFQKGDIAEGYSVSREKKESFPLTVTSAQKNPTAFYLCASNARTSGSTGELFFGEGSRLTVL.

This sequence joins TRBV19 and TRBJ2-2, with 8 bases fitting TRBD1. The CDR3 has 14 amino acids. Germline CDR1 LNHDA, CDR2 SQIVND (reference sequence). Germline trimming cut 7 bases from V and 5 bases from J; bases unmatched to any gene: 6. The CDR3 DNA sequence: TGTGCCAGTAAACGGCAGGGGGCGACCGGGGAGCTGTTTTTT. Amino acid sequence: CASKRQGATGELFF.

The rearrangement uses TRBV14 and TRBJ1-2; 7 bases are shared with TRBD1. Unmatched junction bases numbered 0, after V lost 3 bases and J lost 2 bases. The germline CDR1 and CDR2 sequences are SGHDN and FVKESK. The CDR3 consists of 13 residues. Here the CDR3 DNA reads TGTGCCAGCAGCCAGACAGGGAACTATGGCTACACCTTC. It yields the protein CASSQTGNYGYTF.

The gene calls are TRBV2 and TRBJ2-7; the D gene is possibly TRBD2 (6 bases). Germline V gene lookup returns CDR1 SNHLY and CDR2 FYNNEI. The V and J ends lost 6 bases and 4 bases respectively, with 16 bases between them. The length of the CDR3 is 14 residues. CDR3 residues: CASSYGTPKYEQYF. CDR3 nucleotides: TGTGCCAGCAGCTACGGGACTCCCAAATACGAGCAGTACTTC. Based on the CDR3 plus reference TRBV2 and TRBJ2-7, the full variable domain is EPEVTQTPSHQVTQMGQEVILRCVPISNHLYFYWYRQILGQKVEFLVSFYNNEISEKSEIFDDQFSVERPDGSNFTLKIRSTKLEDSAMYFCASSYGTPKYEQYFGPGTRLTVT.

This clone was found a few times. The V and J genes are TRBV10-2 and TRBJ1-2; TRBD1 is a possible D gene (5 bases). V dropped 6 bases and J dropped 7 bases, with 15 bases sitting between them. Germline V CDR1 and CDR2: WSHSY, SAAADI. This CDR3 is 13 amino acids long. DNA for the CDR3: TGCGCCAGCAGCGAAGGGGCAGGGTTTGGCTACACCTTC. It translates to CASSEGAGFGYTF.

The rearrangement joins TRBV19 to TRBJ2-6; 7 bases line up with TRBD1. From germline, CDR1 is LNHDA and CDR2 SQIVND (reference sequence). The V and J ends lost 4 bases and 0 bases, in that order; junction bases with no gene match: 6. The CDR3 extends over 17 amino acids. In DNA, the CDR3 is TGTGCCAGTAGTAAGGGGACAGCCGTCTCTGGGGCCAACGTCCTGACTTTC. This codes for CASSKGTAVSGANVLTF.